This entry lists 16 T cell receptor beta chains sequenced from one sample in a study of blood T cell repertoires in COVID-19. Produced via immunoSEQ multiplex PCR; TCRdb's table is partial and in-frame only. The sample records 300,000 to 400,000 clones, more than 90% being singletons. Sequenced sample: PBMCs or T cells enriched from blood (not recorded which). Receptors originate from a woman aged 25 to 45 who had been exposed to COVID-19.

The rearrangement uses TRBV3-1 (or the pseudogene TRBV3-2) and TRBJ2-1; perhaps TRBD2 as D (6 bases). Germline V gene sequence: CDR1 LGHDT, CDR2 YNNKEL (reference sequence). The CDR3 covers 17 residues. V gave up 3 bases and J gave up 1 base, with 16 bases separating them. The CDR3 coding sequence is TGTGCCAGCAGCCATCATGGAGGGATAAGATCCTACAATGAGCAGTTCTTC. This gives the protein CASSHHGGIRSYNEQFF.

The rearrangement links TRBV3-1 (or the pseudogene TRBV3-2) to TRBJ1-3; tentatively, D is TRBD1 (5 bases). V was pared by 2 bases and J by 0 bases, with 11 bases between. This CDR3 has 16 residues. Germline V gives CDR1 LGHDT, CDR2 YNNKEL (reference sequence). The DNA of the CDR3 is TGTGCCAGCAGCCAAATAACCGGGGGCTCTGGAAACACCATATATTTT. Its translation is CASSQITGGSGNTIYF.

The chain is built from TRBV5-1 and TRBJ2-3, with 9 bases identical to TRBD2. Germline assignment: CDR1 SGHRS and CDR2 YFSETQ. The CDR3 contains 17 residues. With 5 bases clipped from V and 1 base from J, the junction kept 11 bases outside the gene matches. The CDR3 DNA sequence: TGCGCCAGCAGTTACCCCCGGGGCGGGGGGGGCACAGATACGCAGTATTTT. Translating it yields CASSYPRGGGGTDTQYF.

This chain connects TRBV4-3 to TRBJ1-4, with 9 bases that match TRBD1. Germline lookup yields CDR1 LGHNA and CDR2 YSLEER. The trim removed 1 base at V and 8 bases at J, leaving 5 bases unmatched. CDR3 length equals 15 residues. This chain's CDR3 is CASSQGDRDEEKLFF. CDR3 coding DNA: TGCGCCAGCAGCCAAGGGGACAGGGATGAGGAAAAACTGTTTTTT.

DNA for the CDR3: TGCGCCAGCGACAGCCCGGGAAACACCATATATTTT. Encoded protein: CASDSPGNTIYF. The chain links TRBV10-1 to TRBJ1-3, with D possibly being TRBD1 (5 bases). V shed 8 bases and J shed 4 bases, with 9 bases lying between them. From germline, CDR1 is WNHNN and CDR2 SYGVQD (reference sequence). This CDR3 is 12 amino acids long.

The CDR3 DNA is TGTGCCAGCAGCCCGAGAGCGGGGGCCTCCACAGATACGCAGTATTTT. Its protein product is CASSPRAGASTDTQYF. This chain links TRBV11-2 with TRBJ2-3, with 8 bases matching TRBD2. After removal of 5 bases from V and 2 bases from J, the junction contained 9 bases not matched to a gene. Germline lookup yields CDR1 SGHAT and CDR2 FQNNGV. The length of the CDR3 is 16 residues.

The chain carries TRBV7-2 and TRBJ1-1, with unresolved D. The germline V gene has CDR1 SGHTA and CDR2 FQGNSA. The CDR3 sequence is 13 residues long. Trimming took 4 bases from V and 4 from J, leaving 10 bases between them. The CDR3: CASSSRSPTEAFF. In nucleotides, the CDR3 is TGTGCCAGCAGCTCGCGGTCCCCCACTGAAGCTTTCTTT. The entire variable domain, with the rest obtained from reference TRBV7-2 and TRBJ1-1, is as follows: GAGVSQSPSNKVTEKGKDVELRCDPISGHTALYWYRQSLGQGLEFLIYFQGNSAPDKSGLPSDRFSAERTGGSVSTLTIQRTQQEDSAVYLCASSSRSPTEAFFGQGTRLTVV.

This sequence joins TRBV19 and TRBJ2-7, with a weak D call TRBD1 (6 bases). The germline gives CDR1 LNHDA, CDR2 SQIVND (reference sequence). Between the trimmed V and J ends, which lost 6 bases and 7 bases, there was a span of 13 bases. This CDR3 region has 12 residues. CDR3 sequence (DNA): TGTGCCAGTAGGGGGGCCCCGAGGGAGCAGTACTTC. Encoded protein: CASRGAPREQYF.

This clone was counted a single time. As DNA, the CDR3 is TGTGCCAGCTCTATTAACTCCTACGAGCAGTACTTC. Residues: CASSINSYEQYF. The V and J genes are TRBV6-5 and TRBJ2-7, with no clear D. Trimming removed 8 bases from V and 0 bases from J, with 8 bases in between. CDR1 MNHEY and CDR2 SVGAGI come from the germline V gene. The CDR3 spans 12 residues.

J is TRBJ2-7 and V is TRBV3-1 (or the pseudogene TRBV3-2); 11 bases line up with TRBD1. The V and J ends lost 5 bases and 2 bases, in that order; junction bases with no gene match: 2. The CDR3 is 14 amino acids. Germline V CDR1 and CDR2: LGHDT, YNNKEL (reference sequence). CDR3 coding DNA: TGTGCCAGCAGCGGGGGACAGGGGGCCTACGAGCAGTACTTC. It translates to CASSGGQGAYEQYF.

CDR3 region: CASSPGLAAYNEQFF. CDR3 coding DNA: TGTGCCAGCAGCCCGGGACTAGCGGCATACAATGAGCAGTTCTTC. V and J are TRBV7-3 and TRBJ2-1, with TRBD2 identical over 11 bases. Germline V gives CDR1 SGHTA, CDR2 FQGTGA. CDR3 size: 15 residues. Germline trimming cut 5 bases from V and 4 bases from J; bases unmatched to any gene: 4. Complete variable domain (other parts from reference TRBV7-3 and TRBJ2-1): GAGVSQTPSNKVTEKGKYVELRCDPISGHTALYWYRQSLGQGPEFLIYFQGTGAADDSGLPNDRFFAVRPEGSVSTLKIQRTERGDSAVYLCASSPGLAAYNEQFFGPGTRLTVL.

The rearrangement uses TRBV4-1 and TRBJ1-4, with a weak D call TRBD1 (5 bases). The V gene's germline CDR1 is MGHRA and CDR2 YSYEKL. The germline V and J ends were trimmed by 1 base and 5 bases, with 14 bases remaining between them. There are 16 residues in the CDR3. CDR3 amino acids: CASSQAYMTENEKLFF. The CDR3, as DNA: TGCGCCAGCAGCCAAGCGTATATGACAGAAAATGAAAAACTGTTTTTT.

The CDR3 sequence is CAIRDRLAGAPISYEQYF. The CDR3 nucleotides read TGTGCCATCAGGGACCGACTAGCGGGGGCCCCAATCTCCTACGAGCAGTACTTC. V gene TRBV10-3 combines with J gene TRBJ2-7; 12 bases map to TRBD2. The V and J ends lost 6 bases and 0 bases, in that order; junction bases with no gene match: 12. This CDR3 contains 18 residues. Germline values: CDR1 ENHRY, CDR2 SYGVKD.

The J gene is TRBJ1-1, the V gene TRBV7-3; D is unclear. The V gene lost 5 bases and the J gene lost 3 bases, with 16 bases spanning the gap. This CDR3 region has 15 residues. Per the germline V gene, CDR1 is SGHTA and CDR2 is FQGTGA. CDR3 bases: TGTGCCAGCAGCCGTCGGGGTAGGTGGGACACTGAAGCTTTCTTT. Protein: CASSRRGRWDTEAFF. Combining the CDR3 with reference TRBV7-3 and TRBJ1-1 gives the whole variable domain GAGVSQTPSNKVTEKGKYVELRCDPISGHTALYWYRQSLGQGPEFLIYFQGTGAADDSGLPNDRFFAVRPEGSVSTLKIQRTERGDSAVYLCASSRRGRWDTEAFFGQGTRLTVV.

The chain is built from TRBV9 and TRBJ1-2; D is unresolved. Germline V gene sequence: CDR1 SGDLS, CDR2 YYNGEE. The ends were cut back, 5 bases at V and 4 bases at J, with 6 bases in the middle. CDR3 size: 11 residues. The CDR3 region is CASSMSYGYTF. The DNA for the CDR3 is TGTGCCAGCAGTATGAGCTATGGCTACACCTTC.

The CDR3 here is CASSLGENQPQHF. The CDR3 region has the DNA TGTGCCAGCAGCTTGGGGGAGAACCAGCCCCAGCATTTT. V and J are TRBV5-4 and TRBJ1-5; unclear D gene. Germline V gives CDR1 SGHNT, CDR2 YYREEE (reference sequence). V shed 0 bases and J shed 7 bases, with 8 bases lying between them. The CDR3 has 13 residues.